These 18 T cell receptor beta chains came from one sample sequenced in a study of T cell responses to AZD1222 COVID-19 vaccine. Profiled with immunoSEQ multiplex PCR; TCRdb holds only in-frame clones, not every one. The repertoire holds 95,000 to 100,000 clones, more than 70% seen once, with 10% to 13% in the top ten. The sequencing used peripheral blood, collected 28 days after the second AZD1222 dose. These receptors came from an adult who received the AZD1222 COVID-19 vaccine.

The chain uses TRBV9 and TRBJ2-5, with 8 bases lining up with TRBD2. The CDR3 consists of 16 residues. J was trimmed by 2 bases and V by 2 bases; bases with no gene match: 8. The germline V gene has CDR1 SGDLS and CDR2 YYNGEE. This CDR3 is CASSVRGLGLQETQYF. The DNA of the CDR3 is TGTGCCAGCAGCGTCAGGGGACTAGGATTACAAGAGACCCAGTACTTC.

The chain employs TRBV28 and TRBJ2-5, with 7 nucleotides matching TRBD2. This CDR3 contains 12 residues. J gave up 12 bases and V 1 base, and 5 bases lay outside the gene matches. Germline V gene lookup returns CDR1 MDHEN and CDR2 SYDVKM. The chain's CDR3 is CASSLFGEGEYF. In nucleotides, the CDR3 is TGTGCCAGCAGTTTATTTGGGGAGGGCGAGTACTTC.

The rearrangement links TRBV15 to TRBJ1-1; D is ambiguous. The CDR3 extends over 14 amino acids. CDR1 and CDR2 from the germline V gene are LNHNV and YYDKDF (reference sequence). V dropped 1 base and J dropped 0 bases, with 6 bases sitting between them. The CDR3 region has the DNA TGTGCCACCAGCAGAGGTACGGTGAACACTGAAGCTTTCTTT. Amino acids: CATSRGTVNTEAFF.

The V call is TRBV11-2, the J call TRBJ2-7, with D hard to call. In germline, CDR1 is SGHAT, CDR2 FQNNGV. The V and J ends lost 3 bases and 6 bases respectively, with 6 bases between them. The CDR3 extends over 11 amino acids. Written as DNA, the CDR3 is TGTGCCAGCAGCTTCTACCGCGAGCAGTACTTC. It yields the protein CASSFYREQYF.

The chain joins TRBV19 to TRBJ2-3; 11 nucleotides match TRBD2. The CDR3 spans 16 residues. V shed 6 bases and J 2 bases; nucleotides not matched to a gene: 7. CDR1 is LNHDA and CDR2 is SQIVND in the germline V gene (reference sequence). The CDR3 reads CASSPLLAGVTDTQYF. The CDR3 bases are TGTGCCAGTAGCCCCCTACTAGCGGGGGTCACAGATACGCAGTATTTT.

Of note for this clone: A read error may account for a junction end that differs from germline. The chain couples TRBV5-6 to TRBJ1-3; possibly TRBD1 for D (6 bases). In germline, CDR1 is SGHDT, CDR2 YYEEEE. This CDR3 contains 14 residues. Here the CDR3 reads CASSLGSGVDTIYF. The CDR3 region has the DNA TGTGCCAGTAGCTTGGGATCAGGGGTGGACACCATATATTTT.

J is TRBJ2-5 and V is TRBV5-4, with D perhaps TRBD1 (7 bases). The V gene lost 0 bases and the J gene lost 5 bases, with 14 bases spanning the gap. Germline V CDR1 and CDR2: SGHNT, YYREEE (reference sequence). The CDR3 sequence is 15 residues long. The CDR3 DNA is TGTGCCAGCAGCTTGGCCAAGGGGGCGGGGGAGACCCAGTACTTC. As protein: CASSLAKGAGETQYF.

This clone has a single count. This chain joins TRBV7-2 and TRBJ2-2, with TRBD2 matching over 13 bases. This CDR3 contains 16 residues. Unmatched junction bases numbered 7, after V lost 6 bases and J lost 6 bases. Germline CDR1 and CDR2: SGHTA and FQGNSA. The DNA for the CDR3 is TGTGCCAGCAGGCCCAGGACTAGCGGGAGTCCCGGGGAGCTGTTTTTT. Translation gives CASRPRTSGSPGELFF.

The rearrangement links TRBV19 to TRBJ2-2, with D perhaps being TRBD1 or TRBD2 (5 bases each). V dropped 7 bases and J dropped 4 bases, with 13 bases sitting between them. Germline CDR1 LNHDA, CDR2 SQIVND (reference sequence). There are 14 residues in the CDR3. DNA of the CDR3: TGTGCCAGTATCACCGTGGGGGTCACCGGGGAGCTGTTTTTT. This encodes CASITVGVTGELFF. The complete variable domain, with remaining parts taken from reference TRBV19 and TRBJ2-2, reads DGGITQSPKYLFRKEGQNVTLSCEQNLNHDAMYWYRQDPGQGLRLIYYSQIVNDFQKGDIAEGYSVSREKKESFPLTVTSAQKNPTAFYLCASITVGVTGELFFGEGSRLTVL.

The chain joins TRBV5-1 to TRBJ2-1, with D tentatively TRBD1 or TRBD2 (5 bases each). The CDR3 length is 14 residues. Per the germline V gene, CDR1 is SGHRS and CDR2 is YFSETQ. V lost 3 bases and J 10 bases, leaving 17 bases between the germline ends. The CDR3 loop reads CASSSGTLGGEQFF. CDR3 DNA: TGCGCCAGCAGCTCCGGGACCCTGGGCGGAGAGCAGTTCTTC.

The CDR3 DNA sequence: TGTGCCAGCAGTTACTCGGGCAGGGTAAACTATGGCTACACCTTC. Its protein is CASSYSGRVNYGYTF. The V and J genes are TRBV6-2 or TRBV6-3 and TRBJ1-2; weak D call: TRBD1 (5 bases). The V end lost 0 bases, the J end lost 2 bases, and 10 bases lay between the germline ends. This CDR3 is built from 15 residues. Per germline, CDR1 MNHEY and CDR2 SVGEGT.

The gene calls are TRBV9 and TRBJ1-1; 7 nucleotides agree with TRBD1. CDR3 length: 15 residues. Germline V gene lookup returns CDR1 SGDLS and CDR2 YYNGEE. J gave up 8 bases and V 2 bases, and 12 bases lay outside the gene matches. The chain's CDR3 is CASSVLDRQVSEAFF. In nucleotides, the CDR3 is TGTGCCAGCAGCGTTTTGGACAGGCAGGTTTCGGAAGCTTTCTTT.

In regard to this clone: Other DNA sequences in this sample translate to the same CDR3. V is TRBV5-1 and J is TRBJ2-7; D is possibly TRBD2 (6 bases). V gave up 3 bases and J gave up 0 bases, with 10 bases separating them. Per the germline V gene, CDR1 is SGHRS and CDR2 is YFSETQ. This CDR3 is built from 14 residues. The CDR3 protein is CASSSSGSSYEQYF. The CDR3 DNA sequence: TGCGCCAGCAGCTCCTCCGGGAGCTCCTACGAGCAGTACTTC.

The chain joins TRBV9 to TRBJ1-2; D gene uncertain. This CDR3 spans 13 amino acids. V lost 4 bases, J lost 7 bases, and 14 bases lay in between. In germline, CDR1 is SGDLS, CDR2 YYNGEE. CDR3 in amino acids: CASSPGSGSGYTF. CDR3 coding DNA: TGTGCCAGCAGCCCGGGCTCGGGGTCTGGCTACACCTTC.

The V gene is TRBV27, the J gene TRBJ2-1; 10 nucleotides match TRBD1. The length of the CDR3 is 13 residues. Germline V gene sequence: CDR1 MNHEY, CDR2 SMNVEV (reference sequence). Unmatched junction bases numbered 7, after V lost 8 bases and J lost 9 bases. The CDR3 loop reads CASGRDRGGEQFF. CDR3 sequence (DNA): TGTGCCAGCGGCCGGGACAGGGGCGGTGAGCAGTTCTTC.

The chain uses TRBV4-1 and TRBJ2-5; possibly TRBD1 or TRBD2 for D (5 bases each). CDR1 and CDR2 (germline): MGHRA, YSYEKL. This CDR3 spans 14 amino acids. V lost 3 bases and J lost 7, with 15 bases in between. DNA of the CDR3: TGCGCCAGCAGCCAGCCCCGGGACGGTCGGACCCAGTACTTC. Protein sequence: CASSQPRDGRTQYF.

The chain employs TRBV6-6 and TRBJ2-1, with TRBD2 matching 7 bases. There are 11 residues in the CDR3. J lost 9 bases, V lost 5 bases, and 1 base had no gene match. From germline, CDR1 is MNHNY and CDR2 SVGAGI (reference sequence). DNA of the CDR3: TGTGCCAGCAGTACGGGGGGTGAGCAGTTCTTC. Amino acid sequence: CASSTGGEQFF.

The V and J genes are TRBV19 and TRBJ2-7; 8 bases are shared with TRBD1. With V trimmed by 4 bases and J by 6 bases, 11 bases remained unmatched. The CDR3 runs to 15 residues. Looked up from germline, CDR1 is LNHDA and CDR2 is SQIVND (reference sequence). The CDR3, as DNA: TGTGCCAGTAGTACCGCGACCAGGGGGCCTCTCGAGCAGTACTTC. It codes for CASSTATRGPLEQYF.